This TCR beta chain was identified during a study of CD8 T cells in ankylosing spondylitis. Study-level results: Seven to nine highly homologous variants made up a TCR beta motif, and this motif appeared characteristic of ankylosing spondylitis blood. Disease-linked clones were reportedly significantly enriched in matched ankylosing spondylitis synovial fluid.

Preparation of TCR beta libraries was done by quantitative 5'-RACE with molecular barcodes. MiXCR, applied by TCRdb to the 5' RACE reads, yields one record per CDR3 protein. Here the sample spans just over 300,000 distinct CDR3 sequences, less than 25% being singletons. This clonotype was found a few times. The antigen remains undetermined. Deletions cut 4 bases from V and 1 base from J, with 16 bases between. This CDR3 region has 17 residues. Germline-derived CDR1 and CDR2 are MNHEY and SVGEGT. Material for sequencing was blood, either unsorted or a sorted T cell fraction (not recorded which). The V call is TRBV6-2 or TRBV6-3, the J call TRBJ2-2; the D gene is possibly TRBD1 (6 bases). The receptor comes from a female donor with ankylosing spondylitis or in good health (not recorded which). DNA for the CDR3: TGTGCCAGCAGTTCACAGGGTTTCGCCCGGAACACCGGGGAGCTGTTTTTT. It codes for CASSSQGFARNTGELFF.